The rows below give T cell receptor beta chains drawn from one sample of a study of blood T cell repertoires in COVID-19. TCRdb's table, derived via immunoSEQ multiplex PCR, lists solely in-frame clones and lacks some. The table lists about 190,000 clones, 70% to 90% of them singletons. Material: peripheral blood. The receptors come from a man aged 40-55 years with active or convalescent COVID-19. Each CDR3 is given with its conserved first and last residue. Each record gives: clone size, J gene, D gene, V gene, CDR3 protein, CDR3 DNA. A D gene is named only where the DNA matches it firmly. Only part of the rows carry a size: once, few, many, or a class if the clone is expanded.

clone size: -; J gene: TRBJ1-1; D gene: -; V gene: TRBV30; CDR3 protein: CAWTVGGNTEAFF; CDR3 DNA: TGTGCCTGGACCGTTGGGGGCAACACTGAAGCTTTCTTT
clone size: -; J gene: TRBJ1-1; D gene: TRBD1; V gene: TRBV7-9; CDR3 protein: CASSPWDRVNTEAFF; CDR3 DNA: TGTGCCAGCAGCCCGTGGGACAGAGTGAACACTGAAGCTTTCTTT
clone size: -; J gene: TRBJ1-2; D gene: TRBD1; V gene: TRBV24-1; CDR3 protein: CATSDTRDRGTNGYTF; CDR3 DNA: TGTGCCACCAGTGATACCCGGGACAGGGGGACGAATGGCTACACCTTC
clone size: -; J gene: TRBJ1-3; D gene: -; V gene: TRBV6-5; CDR3 protein: CASSRQLSGNTIYF; CDR3 DNA: TGTGCCAGCAGCAGACAGCTCTCTGGAAACACCATATATTTT
clone size: -; J gene: TRBJ1-2; D gene: TRBD1; V gene: TRBV6-5; CDR3 protein: CASSPSGTGGRGYTF; CDR3 DNA: TGTGCCAGCTCCCCATCCGGGACAGGGGGAAGGGGCTACACCTTC
clone size: -; J gene: TRBJ1-3; D gene: -; V gene: TRBV11-3; CDR3 protein: CASSQGSGNTIYF; CDR3 DNA: TGTGCCAGCAGCCAGGGTTCTGGAAACACCATATATTTT
clone size: once; J gene: TRBJ1-2; D gene: -; V gene: TRBV5-6; CDR3 protein: CASSLARTVGGYTF; CDR3 DNA: TGTGCCAGCAGCTTGGCGAGGACAGTGGGAGGCTACACCTTC
clone size: -; J gene: TRBJ1-2; D gene: -; V gene: TRBV12-3/TRBV12-4; CDR3 protein: CASSRDRSYGYTF; CDR3 DNA: TGTGCCAGCAGCCGCGACAGGTCCTATGGCTACACCTTC
clone size: -; J gene: TRBJ1-1; D gene: TRBD1; V gene: TRBV28; CDR3 protein: CASSPRDRDFTEAFF; CDR3 DNA: TGTGCCAGCAGCCCACGGGACAGGGATTTCACTGAAGCTTTCTTT
clone size: -; J gene: TRBJ2-7; D gene: -; V gene: TRBV23-1; CDR3 protein: CASSQSAGRRVNSYEQYF; CDR3 DNA: TGCGCCAGCAGTCAATCGGCAGGGCGGAGGGTAAACTCCTACGAGCAGTACTTC
clone size: -; J gene: TRBJ2-3; D gene: -; V gene: TRBV11-2; CDR3 protein: CASSFIAGSRTDTQYF; CDR3 DNA: TGTGCCAGCAGCTTCATCGCCGGGTCTCGCACAGATACGCAGTATTTT
clone size: -; J gene: TRBJ2-1; D gene: TRBD2; V gene: TRBV11-2; CDR3 protein: CASSLSAGVGNEQFF; CDR3 DNA: TGTGCCAGCAGCTTGTCCGCGGGAGTTGGCAATGAGCAGTTCTTC
clone size: few; J gene: TRBJ2-7; D gene: TRBD1; V gene: TRBV11-1; CDR3 protein: CASSSRQGSEQYF; CDR3 DNA: TGTGCCAGCAGCTCTAGACAGGGGTCCGAGCAGTACTTC
clone size: -; J gene: TRBJ1-5; D gene: -; V gene: TRBV19; CDR3 protein: CASSMGMEGISNQPQHF; CDR3 DNA: TGTGCCAGTAGTATGGGCATGGAGGGGATTAGCAATCAGCCCCAGCATTTT
clone size: -; J gene: TRBJ1-1; D gene: -; V gene: TRBV7-3; CDR3 protein: CASSFPGAEAFF; CDR3 DNA: TGTGCCAGCAGCTTCCCTGGGGCGGAAGCTTTCTTT
clone size: -; J gene: TRBJ2-7; D gene: TRBD1; V gene: TRBV3-1/TRBV3-2; CDR3 protein: CASSQLPTGDHYEQYF; CDR3 DNA: TGTGCCAGCAGCCAGCTTCCCACAGGGGACCACTACGAGCAGTACTTC
clone size: -; J gene: TRBJ2-2; D gene: TRBD1; V gene: TRBV27; CDR3 protein: CASRDRGYGELFF; CDR3 DNA: TGTGCCAGCAGGGACAGGGGGTACGGGGAGCTGTTTTTT
clone size: -; J gene: TRBJ2-1; D gene: -; V gene: TRBV18; CDR3 protein: CASSDSAQGPRQFF; CDR3 DNA: TGTGCCAGCTCGGATTCAGCACAGGGCCCTCGTCAGTTCTTC
clone size: -; J gene: TRBJ1-1; D gene: -; V gene: TRBV7-9; CDR3 protein: CASGRGLTEAFF; CDR3 DNA: TGTGCCAGCGGGAGGGGCCTCACTGAAGCTTTCTTT
clone size: -; J gene: TRBJ2-1; D gene: TRBD2; V gene: TRBV10-2; CDR3 protein: CASTELAGAYNEQFF; CDR3 DNA: TGCGCCAGCACCGAACTAGCGGGGGCCTACAATGAGCAGTTCTTC
clone size: -; J gene: TRBJ2-5; D gene: -; V gene: TRBV12-3/TRBV12-4; CDR3 protein: CASSPGFLETQYF; CDR3 DNA: TGTGCCAGCAGTCCGGGATTTCTGGAGACCCAGTACTTC
clone size: -; J gene: TRBJ1-2; D gene: -; V gene: TRBV6-2/TRBV6-3; CDR3 protein: CASSYDNRPGYGYTF; CDR3 DNA: TGTGCCAGCAGTTATGATAACCGTCCGGGCTATGGCTACACCTTC
clone size: -; J gene: TRBJ1-5; D gene: TRBD1; V gene: TRBV5-8; CDR3 protein: CASSPMKRDSSNQPQHF; CDR3 DNA: TGTGCCAGCAGCCCAATGAAACGGGACAGTAGCAATCAGCCCCAGCATTTT
clone size: -; J gene: TRBJ1-1; D gene: -; V gene: TRBV12-5; CDR3 protein: CASGAYGGTEAFF; CDR3 DNA: TGTGCTAGTGGTGCCTACGGGGGCACTGAAGCTTTCTTT
clone size: -; J gene: TRBJ2-1; D gene: -; V gene: TRBV6-6; CDR3 protein: CASSYEALDEQFF; CDR3 DNA: TGTGCCAGCAGTTACGAGGCGTTGGATGAGCAGTTCTTC
clone size: -; J gene: TRBJ1-4; D gene: TRBD1; V gene: TRBV19; CDR3 protein: CASRAGPGGLFF; CDR3 DNA: TGTGCCAGCCGGGCCGGGCCAGGGGGATTGTTTTTT
clone size: -; J gene: TRBJ2-5; D gene: TRBD2; V gene: TRBV6-5; CDR3 protein: CASSYPGLAGIETQYF; CDR3 DNA: TGTGCCAGCAGTTATCCCGGACTAGCGGGCATAGAGACCCAGTACTTC
clone size: once; J gene: TRBJ2-1; D gene: -; V gene: TRBV19; CDR3 protein: CASSIGSGAYNEQFF; CDR3 DNA: TGTGCCAGTAGTATAGGTAGCGGAGCTTACAATGAGCAGTTCTTC
clone size: -; J gene: TRBJ1-2; D gene: TRBD1; V gene: TRBV3-1/TRBV3-2; CDR3 protein: CASSQAGTGGSGYTF; CDR3 DNA: TGTGCCAGCAGCCAAGCGGGGACAGGGGGTAGTGGCTACACCTTC
clone size: -; J gene: TRBJ1-4; D gene: TRBD1; V gene: TRBV7-8; CDR3 protein: CASSPRQGLDEKLFF; CDR3 DNA: TGTGCCAGCAGCCCGAGACAGGGTTTGGACGAAAAACTGTTTTTT
clone size: -; J gene: TRBJ1-2; D gene: TRBD1; V gene: TRBV25-1; CDR3 protein: CASSGQGRHYGYTF; CDR3 DNA: TGTGCCAGCAGCGGACAGGGGAGGCACTATGGCTACACCTTC
clone size: -; J gene: TRBJ1-2; D gene: TRBD1; V gene: TRBV7-2; CDR3 protein: CASSFRQGNLQGYTF; CDR3 DNA: TGTGCCAGCAGCTTCCGACAGGGAAACCTACAGGGCTACACCTTC
clone size: -; J gene: TRBJ2-5; D gene: -; V gene: TRBV24-1; CDR3 protein: CATSGREYSVETQYF; CDR3 DNA: TGTGCCACCAGTGGCCGGGAGTATTCTGTGGAGACCCAGTACTTC
clone size: -; J gene: TRBJ1-6; D gene: TRBD1; V gene: TRBV28; CDR3 protein: CASLDRDSPLHF; CDR3 DNA: TGTGCCAGCCTGGACAGGGATTCACCCCTCCACTTT
clone size: -; J gene: TRBJ2-7; D gene: -; V gene: TRBV24-1; CDR3 protein: CATRRGTYEQYF; CDR3 DNA: TGTGCCACCAGGAGGGGGACCTACGAGCAGTACTTC
clone size: -; J gene: TRBJ2-7; D gene: -; V gene: TRBV11-2; CDR3 protein: CASSLEPGVTYEQYF; CDR3 DNA: TGTGCCAGCAGCTTAGAGCCGGGGGTGACCTACGAGCAGTACTTC
clone size: few; J gene: TRBJ1-4; D gene: -; V gene: TRBV15; CDR3 protein: CATSRERNEKLFF; CDR3 DNA: TGTGCCACCAGCAGAGAGCGTAATGAAAAACTGTTTTTT
clone size: -; J gene: TRBJ1-4; D gene: TRBD1; V gene: TRBV7-2; CDR3 protein: CASSLGGQGYNEKLFF; CDR3 DNA: TGTGCCAGCAGCTTAGGTGGACAGGGGTATAATGAAAAACTGTTTTTT
clone size: -; J gene: TRBJ2-5; D gene: TRBD1; V gene: TRBV5-5; CDR3 protein: CASSLGTGALETQYF; CDR3 DNA: TGTGCCAGCAGCCTCGGGACAGGGGCTCTGGAGACCCAGTACTTC
clone size: -; J gene: TRBJ2-7; D gene: -; V gene: TRBV7-2; CDR3 protein: CASSLARKHLYEQYF; CDR3 DNA: TGTGCCAGCAGCTTGGCCAGGAAACACCTTTACGAGCAGTACTTC